The clone carrying this T cell receptor beta chain has ten or more counts. The CDR3 sequence is 16 residues long. V lost 0 bases and J 0 bases, leaving 6 bases between the germline ends. Germline-derived CDR1 and CDR2 are SEHNR and FQNEAQ (reference sequence). The data were obtained in a study of molecular identifiers for immune sequencing clone quantification. MiXCR was run by TCRdb on the PCR reads, yielding one entry per CDR3 protein. The sample lists approximately 670,000 distinct CDR3 sequences, 20% seen once, with roughly 0.85% in the top ten. The sequence derives from a human donor in good health. Some libraries in this study had Jurkat cell RNA spiked in. This rearrangement joins TRBV7-9 to TRBJ2-6; the D is unclear. The sample consisted of naive CD8+ T cells from blood, with Jurkat cell RNA spiked in. Indicated subset: FACS-sorted CD8+CD4-CCR7+CD45RA+ naive T cells. The CDR3 coding sequence is TGTGCCAGCAGCTTAGCAACAGTCTCTGGGGCCAACGTCCTGACTTTC. Translating it yields CASSLATVSGANVLTF.